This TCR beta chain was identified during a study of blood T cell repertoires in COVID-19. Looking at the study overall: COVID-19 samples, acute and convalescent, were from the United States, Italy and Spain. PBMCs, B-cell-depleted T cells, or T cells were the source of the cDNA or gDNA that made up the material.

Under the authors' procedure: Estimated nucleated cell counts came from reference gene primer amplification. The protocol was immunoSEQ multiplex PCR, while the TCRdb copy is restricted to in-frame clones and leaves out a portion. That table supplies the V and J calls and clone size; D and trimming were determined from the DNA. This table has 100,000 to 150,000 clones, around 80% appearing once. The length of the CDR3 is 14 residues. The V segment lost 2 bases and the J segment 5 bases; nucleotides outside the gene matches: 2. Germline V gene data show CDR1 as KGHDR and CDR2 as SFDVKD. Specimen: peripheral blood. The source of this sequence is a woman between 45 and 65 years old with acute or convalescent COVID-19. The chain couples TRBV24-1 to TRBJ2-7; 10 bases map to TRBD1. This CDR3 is CATSDSGQGNEQYF. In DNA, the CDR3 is TGTGCCACCAGTGATTCGGGACAGGGGAACGAGCAGTACTTC.